What follows are 23 T cell receptor beta chains derived from one specimen sequenced in a study of shared clonotypes between healthy human individuals. The repertoire was sequenced with immunoSEQ multiplex PCR; TCRdb's copy has only in-frame clones and lacks some. This table has 490,000 or so clones, 79% appearing once. What was sequenced was PBMCs. These TCRs come from a woman aged 40 to 55 in good health. Some clones in this sample may be carry-over from other donors' samples.

This chain joins TRBV2 and TRBJ1-1; TRBD1 matches 8 bases. The V gene's germline CDR1 is SNHLY and CDR2 FYNNEI. The CDR3 covers 12 residues. V was pared by 6 bases and J by 12 bases, with 9 bases of the junction left unmatched. The CDR3 bases are TGTGCCAGCAGGGAGTTGCAGGGGGCAACTTTCTTT. Translation: CASRELQGATFF.

This chain uses TRBV28 with TRBJ2-3; the D is unclear. The germline gives CDR1 MDHEN, CDR2 SYDVKM. V shed 5 bases and J shed 4 bases, with 13 bases lying between them. This CDR3 is built from 14 residues. CDR3 protein: CASSELFRADTQYF. CDR3 DNA sequence: TGTGCCAGCAGTGAGCTATTTAGGGCAGATACGCAGTATTTT.

V is TRBV7-9 and J is TRBJ2-6; D is undetermined. Germline CDR1 is SEHNR and CDR2 is FQNEAQ (reference sequence). The length of the CDR3 is 15 residues. The V end was cut by 3 bases, the J end by 0 bases, with 6 bases between. This CDR3 reads CASSLGVSGANVLTF. For the CDR3, the DNA is TGTGCCAGCAGCTTGGGTGTCTCTGGGGCCAACGTCCTGACTTTC. Combining the CDR3 with reference TRBV7-9 and TRBJ2-6 gives the whole variable domain DTGVSQNPRHKITKRGQNVTFRCDPISEHNRLYWYRQTLGQGPEFLTYFQNEAQLEKSRLLSDRFSAERPKGSFSTLEIQRTEQGDSAMYLCASSLGVSGANVLTFGAGSRLTVL.

V gene TRBV6-1 combines with J gene TRBJ2-1, with 7 bases that match TRBD1. The CDR3 loop spans 14 amino acids. Unmatched junction bases numbered 10, after V lost 8 bases and J lost 6 bases. CDR1 and CDR2 from the germline V gene are MNHNS and SASEGT. The CDR3 protein is CASRNANRGNEQFF. CDR3 DNA sequence: TGTGCCAGCCGCAACGCAAACAGGGGCAATGAGCAGTTCTTC.

In the case of this clone: Different DNA sequences within this sample yield the same CDR3. The chain has TRBV11-2 and TRBJ2-2; no clear D. The germline gives CDR1 SGHAT, CDR2 FQNNGV. The V end was cut by 2 bases, the J end by 5 bases, with 6 bases between. This CDR3 comprises 13 residues. CDR3 nucleotide sequence: TGTGCCAGCAGCTTATCGGCGACCGGGGAGCTGTTTTTT. Amino acid sequence: CASSLSATGELFF.

The chain links TRBV10-1 to TRBJ2-3, with 8 bases that match TRBD2. The germline CDR1 and CDR2 sequences are WNHNN and SYGVQD (reference sequence). With V trimmed by 6 bases and J by 0 bases, 17 bases remained unmatched. The CDR3 is 19 amino acids. The CDR3 DNA reads TGCGCCAGCAGGGACTTTCGCAGAGAGCGGGAGAGGAGCACAGATACGCAGTATTTT. This translates into CASRDFRRERERSTDTQYF.

This clone was seen a few times. The chain has TRBV28 and TRBJ2-7; D not certain. Trimming left V 3 bases short and J 1 base short, with 4 bases between. This CDR3 spans 12 amino acids. Germline CDR1 MDHEN, CDR2 SYDVKM. The CDR3 spells CASSFESYEQYF. CDR3 sequence (DNA): TGTGCCAGCAGTTTCGAGTCCTACGAGCAGTACTTC.

This clone was recorded only once. The genes are TRBV10-3 and TRBJ2-5, with D tentatively TRBD1 (6 bases). Germline values: CDR1 ENHRY, CDR2 SYGVKD. V was cut by 5 bases and J by 0 bases, with 13 bases left in between. The CDR3 is 15 residues long. The CDR3 bases are TGTGCCATCAGTCCAGGGGCAGAGAACCAAGAGACCCAGTACTTC. This sequence encodes CAISPGAENQETQYF.

This chain joins TRBV5-1 and TRBJ2-2; a possible D gene is TRBD1 (5 bases). Per germline, CDR1 SGHRS and CDR2 YFSETQ. The CDR3 totals 15 residues. With 7 bases removed from V and 5 bases from J, the gap between germline ends came to 18 bases. This CDR3 is CASAEDSPKTGELFF. CDR3 coding DNA: TGCGCCAGCGCGGAAGACAGCCCCAAAACCGGGGAGCTGTTTTTT. Full variable domain (outside the CDR3, taken from reference TRBV5-1 and TRBJ2-2): KAGVTQTPRYLIKTRGQQVTLSCSPISGHRSVSWYQQTPGQGLQFLFEYFSETQRNKGNFPGRFSGRQFSNSRSEMNVSTLELGDSALYLCASAEDSPKTGELFFGEGSRLTVL.

The CDR3 coding sequence is TGTGCCAGCAGCTTAGCAATGGCAGGACAAGCTTTCTTT. Its translation: CASSLAMAGQAFF. The chain carries TRBV11-1 and TRBJ1-1; no firm D call. The CDR3 runs to 13 residues. Trimming took 0 bases from V and 9 from J, leaving 11 bases between them. Germline V gene data show CDR1 as SGHAT and CDR2 as FQDESV (reference sequence).

This clone has more than one count but fewer than ten. The chain is built from TRBV5-4 and TRBJ1-1; D gene uncertain. Germline CDR1 reads SGHNT; CDR2 reads YYREEE (reference sequence). This CDR3 has 14 residues. Deletions cut 4 bases from V and 0 bases from J, with 10 bases between. In DNA form, the CDR3 reads TGTGCCAGCAGCCCTACCGACTTGAACACTGAAGCTTTCTTT. It is translated as CASSPTDLNTEAFF.

The chain uses TRBV14 and TRBJ2-3; maybe TRBD1 (5 bases). V lost 1 base, J lost 5 bases, and 10 bases lay in between. Germline V gives CDR1 SGHDN, CDR2 FVKESK. The CDR3 is 14 residues long. The CDR3 sequence: CASSQGTSRDTQYF. The CDR3 coding sequence is TGTGCCAGCAGCCAAGGGACATCACGAGATACGCAGTATTTT.

In nucleotides, the CDR3 is TGTGCCAGCTCACCACCAGTCGGGACTCCGGTCGGTCAGTACTTC. Amino acids: CASSPPVGTPVGQYF. This sequence joins TRBV18 and TRBJ2-7, with TRBD2 as a possible D gene (6 bases). The CDR3 extends over 15 amino acids. Germline values: CDR1 KGHSH, CDR2 LQKENI. The V end was cut by 0 bases, the J end by 10 bases, with 19 bases between. Looking up the rest from reference TRBV18 and TRBJ2-7 gives the full variable domain: NAGVMQNPRHLVRRRGQEARLRCSPMKGHSHVYWYRQLPEEGLKFMVYLQKENIIDESGMPKERFSAEFPKEGPSILRIQQVVRGDSAAYFCASSPPVGTPVGQYFGPGTRLTVT.

This clone was counted once. The CDR3 reads CASSSGTTIYNEQFF. Written as DNA, the CDR3 is TGTGCCAGTAGCTCCGGGACGACTATCTACAATGAGCAGTTCTTC. The rearrangement links TRBV19 to TRBJ2-1; D assignment may be TRBD1 or TRBD2 (5 bases each). The germline V gene encodes CDR1 LNHDA and CDR2 SQIVND (reference sequence). The CDR3 consists of 15 residues. Between the trimmed V and J ends, which lost 6 bases and 3 bases, there was a span of 15 bases.

J is TRBJ1-3 and V is TRBV6-1; no definite D call. CDR3 size: 12 residues. Looked up from germline, CDR1 is MNHNS and CDR2 is SASEGT. V lost 5 bases and J 0 bases, leaving 2 bases between the germline ends. Here the CDR3 DNA reads TGTGCCAGCAGTATCTCTGGAAACACCATATATTTT. Protein product: CASSISGNTIYF.

The V call is TRBV21-1, the J call TRBJ1-4; the table gives TRBD1 as D, unverified against the DNA. TRBV21-1 is flagged as a pseudogene. This CDR3 is built from 17 residues. The CDR3 protein is CASSKVLITRQQEKLFF. The CDR3 DNA is TGTGCCAGCAGCAAGGTCCTAATAACCCGTCAACAGGAAAAACTGTTTTTT.

Points on this clone: A read error is the likely source, as a far larger clone sits one nucleotide away. The DNA is left out, because the CDR3 cannot be placed on it with certainty; the CDR3 is given as TCRdb lists it. This chain uses TRBV29-1 with TRBJ1-2. The CDR3 comprises 11 residues, both ends counted. The germline gives CDR1 SQVTM, CDR2 ANQGSEA. The CDR3 protein is CSESSNYGCTF.

This rearrangement joins TRBV4-3 to TRBJ1-4; 9 nucleotides line up with TRBD1. The germline gives CDR1 LGHNA, CDR2 YSLEER. The CDR3 totals 16 residues. Trimming cost V 4 bases and J 8 bases; bases outside gene matches: 11. The chain's CDR3 is CASSRGSDRGVEKLFF. The CDR3 region has the DNA TGCGCCAGCAGCCGCGGATCGGACAGGGGAGTGGAAAAACTGTTTTTT.

The rearrangement uses TRBV10-3 and TRBJ2-7, with TRBD1 matching 8 bases. Germline assignment: CDR1 ENHRY and CDR2 SYGVKD. V shed 4 bases and J 2 bases; nucleotides not matched to a gene: 4. The CDR3 spans 14 residues. CDR3 residues: CAISGAGGPYEQYF. The CDR3 DNA follows: TGTGCCATCAGTGGGGCAGGGGGCCCCTACGAGCAGTACTTC.

The chain combines TRBV5-8 with TRBJ2-7; TRBD1 aligns across 10 bases. J lost 4 bases, V lost 0 bases, and 7 bases had no gene match. The CDR3 is 16 residues long. The germline CDR1 and CDR2 sequences are SGHTS and YDEGEE. CDR3 coding DNA: TGTGCCAGCAGCTTGGCCGGGACAGGGGAGTTTTACGAGCAGTACTTC. Amino acids: CASSLAGTGEFYEQYF.

The gene calls are TRBV30 and TRBJ2-3; tentatively, D is TRBD2 (7 bases). Germline lookup yields CDR1 GTSNPN and CDR2 SVGIG (reference sequence). V was trimmed by 7 bases and J by 3 bases, leaving 14 bases between them. The CDR3 spans 13 residues. CDR3 DNA sequence: TGTGCCTCAAGGGGGGGGCTTACAGATACGCAGTATTTT. Protein product: CASRGGLTDTQYF.

This clone was counted a single time. Being one base from a much bigger clone, this may be a read error. Distinct nucleotide sequences in the sample also encode this CDR3. This chain uses TRBV4-3 with TRBJ1-5, with unresolved D. This CDR3 has 13 residues. Germline CDR1 is LGHNA and CDR2 is YSLEER. The V and J ends lost 0 bases and 0 bases respectively, with 0 bases between them. The CDR3 DNA follows: TGCGCCAGCAGCCAAGATAGCAATCAGCCCCAGCATTTT. Encoded protein: CASSQDSNQPQHF.

This clone was detected a few times. This chain links TRBV4-3 with TRBJ1-2; D possibly corresponds to TRBD1 (5 bases). V shed 0 bases and J shed 3 bases, with 11 bases lying between them. The germline gives CDR1 LGHNA, CDR2 YSLEER. The CDR3 length is 15 residues. The CDR3 reads CASSQDRAGDYGYTF. CDR3 coding DNA: TGCGCCAGCAGCCAAGATCGGGCGGGGGACTATGGCTACACCTTC.